This TCR beta chain is from a study of metastatic and nonmetastatic thyroid tumors. Study details: Repertoires from blood and tumor or nodule tissue of malignant and benign thyroid patients were compared. Study outcomes and limitations: Malignant tumors reportedly showed significantly higher TCR beta diversity than benign nodules in both blood and tumor.

In the study's own analysis: Between-group CDR3 differences, defined by clinicopathological status, yielded a distant-metastasis classifier for papillary thyroid cancer. TCRdb re-called the PCR reads through MiXCR. The V and J calls were determined by TCRdb, not by the authors. The repertoire includes 32,000 or so clones, 15% to 20% of them detected once, and 9.5% to 15% sits in the top ten. This clone was counted many times. Its antigen is as yet unknown. All patients were treatment-naive before thyroid surgery. The CDR3 has 16 residues. CDR1 is SGHRS, CDR2 YFSETQ, per germline. The ends were cut back, 0 bases at V and 6 bases at J, with 13 bases in the middle.

This TCR was sampled from a male donor with papillary thyroid cancer or a benign thyroid nodule (not recorded which). Some clones in this sample may be carry-over from other donors' samples. Sequenced material: blood. This chain connects TRBV5-1 to TRBJ1-6, with D hard to call. The CDR3 sequence is CASSLEVGLSNSPLHF. The CDR3 DNA reads as TGCGCCAGCAGCTTGGAGGTGGGGTTGAGTAATTCACCCCTCCACTTT.